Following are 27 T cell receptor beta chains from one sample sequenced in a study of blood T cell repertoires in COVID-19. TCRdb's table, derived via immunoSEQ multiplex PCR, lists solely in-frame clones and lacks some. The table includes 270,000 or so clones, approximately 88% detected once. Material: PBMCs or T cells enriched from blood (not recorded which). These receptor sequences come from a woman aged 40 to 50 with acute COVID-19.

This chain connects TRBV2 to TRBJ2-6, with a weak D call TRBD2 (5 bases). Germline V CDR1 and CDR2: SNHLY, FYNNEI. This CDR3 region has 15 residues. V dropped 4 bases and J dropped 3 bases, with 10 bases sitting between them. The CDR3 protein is CASSALSGGANVLTF. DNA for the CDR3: TGTGCCAGCAGTGCACTCAGCGGTGGGGCCAACGTCCTGACTTTC.

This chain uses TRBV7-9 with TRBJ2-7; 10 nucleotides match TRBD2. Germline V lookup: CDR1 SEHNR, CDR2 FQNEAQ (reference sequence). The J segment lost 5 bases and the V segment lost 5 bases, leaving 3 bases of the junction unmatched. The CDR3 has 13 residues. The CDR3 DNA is TGTGCCAGCAGCACGCTAGCGGGAGACGAGCAGTACGTC. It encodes CASSTLAGDEQYV.

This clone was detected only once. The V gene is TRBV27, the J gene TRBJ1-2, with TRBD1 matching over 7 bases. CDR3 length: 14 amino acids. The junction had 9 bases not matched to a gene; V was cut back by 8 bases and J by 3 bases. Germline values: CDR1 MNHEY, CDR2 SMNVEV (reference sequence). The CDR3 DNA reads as TGTGCCAGCGGAGGGACAGCACGATACTATGGCTACACCTTC. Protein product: CASGGTARYYGYTF.

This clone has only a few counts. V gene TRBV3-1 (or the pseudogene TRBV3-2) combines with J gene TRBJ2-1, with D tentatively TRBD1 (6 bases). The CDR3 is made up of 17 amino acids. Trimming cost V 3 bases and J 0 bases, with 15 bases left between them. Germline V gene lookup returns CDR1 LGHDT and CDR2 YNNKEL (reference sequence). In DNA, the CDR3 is TGTGCCAGCAGCCAGAGGACAGCCCAGAGCTCCTACAATGAGCAGTTCTTC. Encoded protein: CASSQRTAQSSYNEQFF.

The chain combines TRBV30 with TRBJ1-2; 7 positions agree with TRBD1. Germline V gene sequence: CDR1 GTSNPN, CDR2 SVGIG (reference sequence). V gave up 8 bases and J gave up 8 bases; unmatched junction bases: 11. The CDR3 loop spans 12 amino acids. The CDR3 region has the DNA TGTGCCAGAGACAGGGCGGGCGGAGGCTACACCTTC. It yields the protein CARDRAGGGYTF.

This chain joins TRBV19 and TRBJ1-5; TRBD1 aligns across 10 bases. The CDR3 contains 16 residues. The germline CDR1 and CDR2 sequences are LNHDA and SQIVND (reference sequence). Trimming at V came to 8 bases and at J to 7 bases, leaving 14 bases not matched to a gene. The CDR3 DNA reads TGTGCCAGTGTACCTCGGACAGGGGGTTACGGCCAGCCCCAGCATTTT. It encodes CASVPRTGGYGQPQHF. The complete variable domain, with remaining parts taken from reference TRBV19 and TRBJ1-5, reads DGGITQSPKYLFRKEGQNVTLSCEQNLNHDAMYWYRQDPGQGLRLIYYSQIVNDFQKGDIAEGYSVSREKKESFPLTVTSAQKNPTAFYLCASVPRTGGYGQPQHFGDGTRLSIL.

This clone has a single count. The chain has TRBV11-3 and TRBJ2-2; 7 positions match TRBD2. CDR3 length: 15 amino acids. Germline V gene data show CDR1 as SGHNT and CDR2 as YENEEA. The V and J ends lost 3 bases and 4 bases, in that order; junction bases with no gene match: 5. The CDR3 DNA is TGTGCCAGCAGCTTCCGGGACTATTTCACCGGGGAGCTGTTTTTT. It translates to CASSFRDYFTGELFF.

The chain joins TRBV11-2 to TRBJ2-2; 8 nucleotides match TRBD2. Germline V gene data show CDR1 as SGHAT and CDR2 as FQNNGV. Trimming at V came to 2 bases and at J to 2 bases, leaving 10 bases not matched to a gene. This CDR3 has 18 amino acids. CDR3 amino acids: CASSLFTREGRNTGELFF. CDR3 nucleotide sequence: TGTGCCAGCAGCTTATTCACCCGGGAGGGCCGCAACACCGGGGAGCTGTTTTTT.

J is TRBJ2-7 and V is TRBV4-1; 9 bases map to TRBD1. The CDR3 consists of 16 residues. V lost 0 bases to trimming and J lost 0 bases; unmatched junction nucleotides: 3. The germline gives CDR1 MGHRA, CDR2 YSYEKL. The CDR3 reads CASSQERTGASYEQYF. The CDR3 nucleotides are TGCGCCAGCAGCCAAGAAAGGACAGGGGCCTCCTACGAGCAGTACTTC.

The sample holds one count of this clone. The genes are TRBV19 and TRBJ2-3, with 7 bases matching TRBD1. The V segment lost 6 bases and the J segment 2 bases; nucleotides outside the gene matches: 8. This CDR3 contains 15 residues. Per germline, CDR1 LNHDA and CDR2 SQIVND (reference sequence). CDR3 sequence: CASSNRGSITDTQYF. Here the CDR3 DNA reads TGTGCCAGTAGCAACAGGGGAAGCATCACAGATACGCAGTATTTT. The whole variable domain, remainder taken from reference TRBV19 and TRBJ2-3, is DGGITQSPKYLFRKEGQNVTLSCEQNLNHDAMYWYRQDPGQGLRLIYYSQIVNDFQKGDIAEGYSVSREKKESFPLTVTSAQKNPTAFYLCASSNRGSITDTQYFGPGTRLTVL.

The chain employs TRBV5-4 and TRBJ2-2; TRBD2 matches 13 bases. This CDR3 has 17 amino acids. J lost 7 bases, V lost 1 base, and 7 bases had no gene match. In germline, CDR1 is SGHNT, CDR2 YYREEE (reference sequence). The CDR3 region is CASSLTGGLAGVGELFF. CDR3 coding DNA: TGTGCCAGCAGCTTGACAGGCGGACTAGCGGGAGTCGGGGAGCTGTTTTTT.

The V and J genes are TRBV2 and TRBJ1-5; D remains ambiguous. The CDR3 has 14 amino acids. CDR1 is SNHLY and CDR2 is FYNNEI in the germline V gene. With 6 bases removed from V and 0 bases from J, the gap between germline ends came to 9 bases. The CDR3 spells CASSGEHSNQPQHF. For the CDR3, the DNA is TGTGCCAGCAGCGGGGAACATAGCAATCAGCCCCAGCATTTT. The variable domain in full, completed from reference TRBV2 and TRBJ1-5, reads EPEVTQTPSHQVTQMGQEVILRCVPISNHLYFYWYRQILGQKVEFLVSFYNNEISEKSEIFDDQFSVERPDGSNFTLKIRSTKLEDSAMYFCASSGEHSNQPQHFGDGTRLSIL.

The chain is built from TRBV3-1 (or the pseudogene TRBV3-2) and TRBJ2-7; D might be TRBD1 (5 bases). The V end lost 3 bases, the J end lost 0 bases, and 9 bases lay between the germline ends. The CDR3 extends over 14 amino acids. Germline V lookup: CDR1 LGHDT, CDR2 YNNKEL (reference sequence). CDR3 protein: CASSHPGNSYEQYF. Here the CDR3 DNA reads TGTGCCAGCAGCCATCCAGGGAACTCCTACGAGCAGTACTTC.

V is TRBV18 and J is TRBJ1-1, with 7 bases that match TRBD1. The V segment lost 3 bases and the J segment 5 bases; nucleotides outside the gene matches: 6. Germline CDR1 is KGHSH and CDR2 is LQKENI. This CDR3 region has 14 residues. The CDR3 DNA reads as TGTGCCAGCTCACCGCAGGGGGTAAGGACTGAAGCTTTCTTT. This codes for CASSPQGVRTEAFF.

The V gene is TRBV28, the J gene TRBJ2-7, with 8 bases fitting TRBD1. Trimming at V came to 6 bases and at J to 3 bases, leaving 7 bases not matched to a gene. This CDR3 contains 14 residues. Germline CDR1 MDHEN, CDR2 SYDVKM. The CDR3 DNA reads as TGTGCCAGCAGGCGACAGGGGAAACGCTACGAGCAGTACTTC. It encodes CASRRQGKRYEQYF.

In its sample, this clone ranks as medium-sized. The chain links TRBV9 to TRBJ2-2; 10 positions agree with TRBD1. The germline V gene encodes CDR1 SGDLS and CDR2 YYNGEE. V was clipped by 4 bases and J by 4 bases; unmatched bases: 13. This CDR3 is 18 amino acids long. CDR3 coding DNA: TGTGCCAGCAGCCACAACGACAGGGGGCGCTCGGTCACCGGGGAGCTGTTTTTT. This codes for CASSHNDRGRSVTGELFF.

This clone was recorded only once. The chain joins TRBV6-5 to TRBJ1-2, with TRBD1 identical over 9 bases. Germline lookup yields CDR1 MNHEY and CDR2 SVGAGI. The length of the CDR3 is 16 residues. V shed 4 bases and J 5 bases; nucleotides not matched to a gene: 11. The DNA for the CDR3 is TGTGCCAGCAGTTTATACACCGGGACAGGGATATATGGCTACACCTTC. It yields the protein CASSLYTGTGIYGYTF.

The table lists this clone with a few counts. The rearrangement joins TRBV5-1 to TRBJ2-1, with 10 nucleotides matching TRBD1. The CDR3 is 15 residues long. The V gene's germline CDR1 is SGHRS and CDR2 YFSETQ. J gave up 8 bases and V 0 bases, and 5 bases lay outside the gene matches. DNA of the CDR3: TGCGCCAGCAGCTTGGGAGGGACAGGGGTCTATGAGCAGTTCTTC. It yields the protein CASSLGGTGVYEQFF.

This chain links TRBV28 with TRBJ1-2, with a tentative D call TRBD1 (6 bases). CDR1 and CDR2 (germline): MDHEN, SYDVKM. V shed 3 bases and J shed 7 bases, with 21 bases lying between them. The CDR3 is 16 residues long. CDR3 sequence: CASSFPLGRGNSGYTF. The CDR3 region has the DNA TGTGCCAGCAGTTTTCCCCTTGGCAGGGGCAATAGTGGCTACACCTTC.

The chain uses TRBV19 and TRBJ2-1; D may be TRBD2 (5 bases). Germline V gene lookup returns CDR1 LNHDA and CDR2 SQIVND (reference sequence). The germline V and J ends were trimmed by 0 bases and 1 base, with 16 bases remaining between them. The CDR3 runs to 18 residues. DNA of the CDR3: TGTGCCAGTAGTATAGAATTCCCCAGCGGAGCTTCCTACAATGAGCAGTTCTTC. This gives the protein CASSIEFPSGASYNEQFF.

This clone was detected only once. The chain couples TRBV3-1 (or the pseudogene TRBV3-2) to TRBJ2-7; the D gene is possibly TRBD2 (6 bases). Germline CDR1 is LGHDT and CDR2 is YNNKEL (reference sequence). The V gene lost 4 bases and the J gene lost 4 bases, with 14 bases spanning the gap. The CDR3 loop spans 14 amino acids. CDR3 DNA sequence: TGTGCCAGCAGCCCGTCCGGGGGTTTGTACGAGCAGTACGTC. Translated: CASSPSGGLYEQYV.

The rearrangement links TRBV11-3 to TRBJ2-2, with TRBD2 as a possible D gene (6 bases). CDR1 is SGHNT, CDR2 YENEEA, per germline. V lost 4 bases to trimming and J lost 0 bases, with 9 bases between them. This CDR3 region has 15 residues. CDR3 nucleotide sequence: TGTGCCAGCAGCTCGGGACTCCCGAACACCGGGGAGCTGTTTTTT. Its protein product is CASSSGLPNTGELFF. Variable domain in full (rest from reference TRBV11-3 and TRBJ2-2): EAGVVQSPRYKIIEKKQPVAFWCNPISGHNTLYWYLQNLGQGPELLIRYENEEAVDDSQLPKDRFSAERLKGVDSTLKIQPAELGDSAVYLCASSSGLPNTGELFFGEGSRLTVL.

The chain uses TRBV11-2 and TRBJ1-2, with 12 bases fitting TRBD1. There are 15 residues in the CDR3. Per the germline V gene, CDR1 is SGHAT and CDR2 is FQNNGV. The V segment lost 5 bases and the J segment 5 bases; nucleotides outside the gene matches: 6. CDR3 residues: CASSPGTGGLYGYTF. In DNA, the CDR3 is TGTGCCAGCAGCCCTGGGACAGGGGGCCTGTATGGCTACACCTTC.

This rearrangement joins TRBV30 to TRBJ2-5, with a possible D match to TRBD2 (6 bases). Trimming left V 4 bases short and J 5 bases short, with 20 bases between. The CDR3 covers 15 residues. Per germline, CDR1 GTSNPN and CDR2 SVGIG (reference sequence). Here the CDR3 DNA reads TGTGCCTGGACGCCCCCCGGGAGTTGGGCGGAGACCCAGTACTTC. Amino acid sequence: CAWTPPGSWAETQYF. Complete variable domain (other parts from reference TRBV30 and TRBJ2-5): SQTIHQWPATLVQPVGSPLSLECTVEGTSNPNLYWYRQAAGRGLQLLFYSVGIGQISSEVPQNLSASRPQDRQFILSSKKLLLSDSGFYLCAWTPPGSWAETQYFGPGTRLLVL.

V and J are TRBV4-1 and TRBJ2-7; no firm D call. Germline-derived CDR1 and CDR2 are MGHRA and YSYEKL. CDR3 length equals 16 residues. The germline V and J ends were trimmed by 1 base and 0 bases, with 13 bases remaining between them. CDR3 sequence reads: CASSQAIMASSYEQYF. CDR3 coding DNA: TGCGCCAGCAGCCAAGCAATTATGGCCAGCTCCTACGAGCAGTACTTC.

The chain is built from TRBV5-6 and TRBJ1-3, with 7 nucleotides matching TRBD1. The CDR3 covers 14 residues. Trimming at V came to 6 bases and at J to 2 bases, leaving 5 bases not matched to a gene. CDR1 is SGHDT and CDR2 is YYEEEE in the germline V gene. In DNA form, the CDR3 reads TGTGCCAGCACGGACAGGACGGCTGGAAACACCATATATTTT. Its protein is CASTDRTAGNTIYF. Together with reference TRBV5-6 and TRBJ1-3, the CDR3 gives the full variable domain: DAGVTQSPTHLIKTRGQQVTLRCSPKSGHDTVSWYQQALGQGPQFIFQYYEEEERQRGNFPDRFSGHQFPNYSSELNVNALLLGDSALYLCASTDRTAGNTIYFGEGSWLTVV.

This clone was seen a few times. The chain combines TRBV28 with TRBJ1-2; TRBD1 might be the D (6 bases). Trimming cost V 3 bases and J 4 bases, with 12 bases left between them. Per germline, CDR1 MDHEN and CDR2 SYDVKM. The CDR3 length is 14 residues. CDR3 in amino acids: CASSFGRGAYGYTF. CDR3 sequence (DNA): TGTGCCAGCAGTTTCGGCAGGGGCGCCTATGGCTACACCTTC.